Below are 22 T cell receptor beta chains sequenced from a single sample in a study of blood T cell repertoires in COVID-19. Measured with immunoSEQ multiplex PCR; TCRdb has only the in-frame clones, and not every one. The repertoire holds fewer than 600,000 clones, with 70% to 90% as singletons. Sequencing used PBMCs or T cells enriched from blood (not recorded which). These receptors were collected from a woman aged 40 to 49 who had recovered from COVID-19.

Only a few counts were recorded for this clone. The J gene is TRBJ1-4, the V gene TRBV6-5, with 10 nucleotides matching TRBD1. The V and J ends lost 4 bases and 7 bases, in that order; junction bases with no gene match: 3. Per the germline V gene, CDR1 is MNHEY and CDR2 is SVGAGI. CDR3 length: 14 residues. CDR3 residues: CASSFGTGVEKLFF. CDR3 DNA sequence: TGTGCCAGCAGTTTCGGGACAGGGGTTGAAAAACTGTTTTTT.

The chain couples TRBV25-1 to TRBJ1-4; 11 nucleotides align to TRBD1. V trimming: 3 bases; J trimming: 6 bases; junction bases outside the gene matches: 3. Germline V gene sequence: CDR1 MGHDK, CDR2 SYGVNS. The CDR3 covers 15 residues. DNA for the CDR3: TGTGCCAGCAGTGACCCGGGACAGGGGGATGAAAAACTGTTTTTT. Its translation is CASSDPGQGDEKLFF.

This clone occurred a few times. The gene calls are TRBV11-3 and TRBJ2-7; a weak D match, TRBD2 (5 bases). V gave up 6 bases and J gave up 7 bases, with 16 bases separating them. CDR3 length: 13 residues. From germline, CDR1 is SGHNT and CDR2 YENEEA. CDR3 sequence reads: CASSPEGRGEQYF. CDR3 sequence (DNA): TGTGCCAGCAGTCCAGAGGGCCGGGGAGAGCAGTACTTC.

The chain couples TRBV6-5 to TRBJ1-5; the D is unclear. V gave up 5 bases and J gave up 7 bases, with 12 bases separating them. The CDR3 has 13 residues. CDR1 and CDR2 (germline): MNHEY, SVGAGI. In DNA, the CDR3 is TGTGCCAGCAGTACAGAATTTGGACAGCCCCAGCATTTT. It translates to CASSTEFGQPQHF.

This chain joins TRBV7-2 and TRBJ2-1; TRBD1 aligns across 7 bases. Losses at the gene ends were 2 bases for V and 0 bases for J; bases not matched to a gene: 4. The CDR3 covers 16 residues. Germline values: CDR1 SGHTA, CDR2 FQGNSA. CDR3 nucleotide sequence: TGTGCCAGCAGCTTATCGGGACAGCTCTCCTACAATGAGCAGTTCTTC. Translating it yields CASSLSGQLSYNEQFF.

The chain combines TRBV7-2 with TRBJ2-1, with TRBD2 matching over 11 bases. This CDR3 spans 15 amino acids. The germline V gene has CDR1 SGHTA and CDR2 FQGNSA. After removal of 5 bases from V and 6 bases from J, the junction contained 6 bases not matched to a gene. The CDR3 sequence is CASSELAGVSNEQFF. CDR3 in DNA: TGTGCCAGCAGCGAACTAGCGGGAGTCTCCAATGAGCAGTTCTTC. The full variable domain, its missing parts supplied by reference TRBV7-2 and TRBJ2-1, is GAGVSQSPSNKVTEKGKDVELRCDPISGHTALYWYRQSLGQGLEFLIYFQGNSAPDKSGLPSDRFSAERTGGSVSTLTIQRTQQEDSAVYLCASSELAGVSNEQFFGPGTRLTVL.

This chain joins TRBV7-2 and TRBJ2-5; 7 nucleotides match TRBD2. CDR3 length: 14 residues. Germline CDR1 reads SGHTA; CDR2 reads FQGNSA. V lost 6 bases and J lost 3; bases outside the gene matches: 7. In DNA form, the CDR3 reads TGTGCCAGCAGTTCCGCCGGGGGGAAAGAGACCCAGTACTTC. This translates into CASSSAGGKETQYF.

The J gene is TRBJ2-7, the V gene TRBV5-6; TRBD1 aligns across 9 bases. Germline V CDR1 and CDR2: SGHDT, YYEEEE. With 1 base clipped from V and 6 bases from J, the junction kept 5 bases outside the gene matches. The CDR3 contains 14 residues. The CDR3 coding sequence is TGTGCCAGCAGCTTGACAGGGGGCGCGGGCGAGCAGTACTTC. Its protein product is CASSLTGGAGEQYF.

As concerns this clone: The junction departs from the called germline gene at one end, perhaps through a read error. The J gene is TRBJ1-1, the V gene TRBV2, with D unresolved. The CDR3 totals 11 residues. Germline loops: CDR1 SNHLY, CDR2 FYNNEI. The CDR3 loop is CASTENSEAFF. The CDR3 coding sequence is TGTGCCAGCACCGAAAACAGTGAAGCTTTCTTT.

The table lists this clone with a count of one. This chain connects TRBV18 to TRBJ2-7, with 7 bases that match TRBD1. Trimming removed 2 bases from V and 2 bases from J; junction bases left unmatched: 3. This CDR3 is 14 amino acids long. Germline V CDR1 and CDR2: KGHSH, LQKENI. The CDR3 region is CASSPRDSAYEQYF. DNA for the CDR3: TGTGCCAGCTCACCAAGGGACAGTGCCTACGAGCAGTACTTC.

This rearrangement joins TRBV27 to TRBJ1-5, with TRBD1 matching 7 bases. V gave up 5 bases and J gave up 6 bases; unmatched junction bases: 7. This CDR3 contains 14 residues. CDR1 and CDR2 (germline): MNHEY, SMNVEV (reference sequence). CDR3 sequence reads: CASSPTGVGQPQHF. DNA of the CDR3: TGTGCCAGCAGTCCAACAGGGGTTGGTCAGCCCCAGCATTTT.

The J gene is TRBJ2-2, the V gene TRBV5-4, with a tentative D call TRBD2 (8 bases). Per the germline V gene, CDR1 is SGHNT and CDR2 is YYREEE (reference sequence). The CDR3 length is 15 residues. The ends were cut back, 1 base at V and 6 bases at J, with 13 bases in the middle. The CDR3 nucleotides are TGTGCCAGCAGCTTGAGGGGGCGGGAGGCCGGGGAGCTGTTTTTT. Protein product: CASSLRGREAGELFF.

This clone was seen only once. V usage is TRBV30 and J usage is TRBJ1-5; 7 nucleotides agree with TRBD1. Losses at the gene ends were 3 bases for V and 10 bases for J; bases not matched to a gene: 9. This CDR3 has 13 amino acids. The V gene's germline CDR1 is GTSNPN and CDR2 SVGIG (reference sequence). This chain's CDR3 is CAWRGMGQSPQHF. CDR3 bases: TGTGCCTGGAGAGGTATGGGACAGTCACCCCAGCATTTT. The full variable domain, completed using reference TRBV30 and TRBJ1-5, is SQTIHQWPATLVQPVGSPLSLECTVEGTSNPNLYWYRQAAGRGLQLLFYSVGIGQISSEVPQNLSASRPQDRQFILSSKKLLLSDSGFYLCAWRGMGQSPQHFGDGTRLSIL.

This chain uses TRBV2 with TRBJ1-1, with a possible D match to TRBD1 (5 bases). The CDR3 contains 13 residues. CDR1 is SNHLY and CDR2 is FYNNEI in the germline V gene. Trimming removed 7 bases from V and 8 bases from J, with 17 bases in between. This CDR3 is CASTQEQQGEAFF. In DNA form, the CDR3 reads TGTGCCAGCACACAGGAACAACAAGGAGAAGCTTTCTTT.

The CDR3 here is CASSAQGTSYNEQFF. CDR3 nucleotides: TGTGCCAGCAGCGCCCAAGGGACTAGTTACAATGAGCAGTTCTTC. The chain recombines TRBV11-3 with TRBJ2-1; TRBD2 agrees at 8 bases. This CDR3 contains 15 residues. The germline CDR1 and CDR2 sequences are SGHNT and YENEEA. The junction had 7 bases not matched to a gene; V was cut back by 5 bases and J by 4 bases.

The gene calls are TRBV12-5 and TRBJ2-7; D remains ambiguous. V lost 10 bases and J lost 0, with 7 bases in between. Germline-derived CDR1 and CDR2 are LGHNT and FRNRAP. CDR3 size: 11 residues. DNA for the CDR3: TGTGCTATTGTATCCTCCTACGAGCAGTACTTC. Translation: CAIVSSYEQYF.

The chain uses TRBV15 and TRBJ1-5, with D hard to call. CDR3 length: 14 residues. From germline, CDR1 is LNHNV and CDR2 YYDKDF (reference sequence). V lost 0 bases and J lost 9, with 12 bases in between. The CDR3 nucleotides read TGTGCCACCAGCAGAGAATTCGGGTTGGGGCCCCAGCATTTT. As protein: CATSREFGLGPQHF.

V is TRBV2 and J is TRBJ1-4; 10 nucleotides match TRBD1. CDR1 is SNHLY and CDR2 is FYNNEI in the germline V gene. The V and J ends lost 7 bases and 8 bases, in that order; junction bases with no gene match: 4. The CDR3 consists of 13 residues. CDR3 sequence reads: CASKDRGDEKLFF. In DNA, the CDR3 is TGTGCCAGCAAGGACAGGGGGGACGAAAAACTGTTTTTT. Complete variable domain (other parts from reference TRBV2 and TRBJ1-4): EPEVTQTPSHQVTQMGQEVILRCVPISNHLYFYWYRQILGQKVEFLVSFYNNEISEKSEIFDDQFSVERPDGSNFTLKIRSTKLEDSAMYFCASKDRGDEKLFFGSGTQLSVL.

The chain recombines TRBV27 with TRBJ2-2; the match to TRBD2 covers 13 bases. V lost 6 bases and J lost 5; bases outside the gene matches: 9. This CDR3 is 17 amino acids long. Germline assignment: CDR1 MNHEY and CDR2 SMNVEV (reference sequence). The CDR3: CASSKLAGGPRTGELFF. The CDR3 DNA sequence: TGTGCCAGCAGCAAACTAGCGGGAGGGCCGCGGACCGGGGAGCTGTTTTTT.

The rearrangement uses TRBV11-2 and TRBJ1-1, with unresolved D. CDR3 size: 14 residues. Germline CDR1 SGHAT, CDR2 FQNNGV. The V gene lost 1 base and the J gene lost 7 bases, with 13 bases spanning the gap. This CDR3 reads CASSLVLSSLEAFF. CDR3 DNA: TGTGCCAGCAGCTTAGTTCTCTCCTCACTTGAAGCTTTCTTT.

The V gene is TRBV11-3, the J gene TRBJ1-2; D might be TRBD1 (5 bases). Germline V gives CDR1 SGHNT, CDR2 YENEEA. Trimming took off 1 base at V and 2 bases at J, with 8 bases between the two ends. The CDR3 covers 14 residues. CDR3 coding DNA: TGTGCCAGCAGCTTAGGTCCAGGGAACTATGGCTACACCTTC. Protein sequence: CASSLGPGNYGYTF. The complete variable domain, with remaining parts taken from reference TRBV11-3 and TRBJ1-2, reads EAGVVQSPRYKIIEKKQPVAFWCNPISGHNTLYWYLQNLGQGPELLIRYENEEAVDDSQLPKDRFSAERLKGVDSTLKIQPAELGDSAVYLCASSLGPGNYGYTFGSGTRLTVV.

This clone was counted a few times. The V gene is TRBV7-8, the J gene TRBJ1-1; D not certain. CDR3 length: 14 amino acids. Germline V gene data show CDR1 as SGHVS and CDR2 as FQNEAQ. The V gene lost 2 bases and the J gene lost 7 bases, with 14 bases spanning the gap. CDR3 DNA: TGTGCCAGCAGCTTACTGGCACAGAGGGATGAAGCTTTCTTT. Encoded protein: CASSLLAQRDEAFF.